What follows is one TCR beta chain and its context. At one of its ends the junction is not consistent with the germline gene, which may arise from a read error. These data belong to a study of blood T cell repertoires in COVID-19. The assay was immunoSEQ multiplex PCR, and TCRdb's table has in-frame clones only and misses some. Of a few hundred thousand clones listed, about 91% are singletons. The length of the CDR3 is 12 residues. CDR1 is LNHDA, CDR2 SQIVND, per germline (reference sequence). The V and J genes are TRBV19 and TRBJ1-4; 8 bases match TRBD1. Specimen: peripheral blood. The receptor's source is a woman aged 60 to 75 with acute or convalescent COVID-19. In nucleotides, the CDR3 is TGTGCCAGTAGGGCACAGGGGGAAAGACTGTTTTTT. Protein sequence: CASRAQGERLFF.